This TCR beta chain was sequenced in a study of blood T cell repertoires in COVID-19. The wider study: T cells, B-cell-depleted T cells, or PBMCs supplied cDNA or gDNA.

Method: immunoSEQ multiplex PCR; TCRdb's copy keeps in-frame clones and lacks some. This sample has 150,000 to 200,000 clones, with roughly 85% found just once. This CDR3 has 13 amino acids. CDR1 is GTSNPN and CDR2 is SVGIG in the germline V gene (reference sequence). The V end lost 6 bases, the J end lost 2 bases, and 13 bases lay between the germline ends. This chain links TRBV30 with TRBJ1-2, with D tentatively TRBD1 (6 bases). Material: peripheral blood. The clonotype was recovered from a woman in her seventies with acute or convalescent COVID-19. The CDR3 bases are TGTGCCTGCCCCGACAGGAAAAACTATGGCTACACCTTC. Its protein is CACPDRKNYGYTF.